These 14 T cell receptor beta chains were sequenced from one sample in a study of CD8+CD57+ T cells in acquired aplastic anemia. Profiling that covered TCR beta VDJ and CDR3 relied on genomic DNA as its template. A single record per CDR3 protein comes from TCRdb applying MiXCR to the reads. This table holds about 180,000 distinct CDR3 sequences, 35% to 50% found once. The sequenced material came from sorted CD4+, CD8+, or CD8+CD57+ T cells (not recorded which) from PBMCs. The receptors derive from a human donor in good health.

The chain joins TRBV7-8 to TRBJ2-1, with a weak D call TRBD2 (5 bases). The CDR3 has 15 residues. V was trimmed by 2 bases and J by 7 bases, leaving 15 bases between them. The germline V gene has CDR1 SGHVS and CDR2 FQNEAQ. CDR3 sequence (DNA): TGTGCCAGCAGCTTACCCGGACTTCTGAGGAATGAGCAGTTCTTC. Translated: CASSLPGLLRNEQFF.

The CDR3 sequence: CATSRDRTSGGRQFF. The CDR3 coding sequence is TGTGCCACCAGCAGAGATCGGACTAGCGGGGGTCGGCAGTTCTTC. This chain joins TRBV15 and TRBJ2-1; 13 bases map to TRBD2. The CDR3 totals 15 residues. Trimming removed 0 bases from V and 12 bases from J; junction bases left unmatched: 5. Germline CDR1 and CDR2: LNHNV and YYDKDF (reference sequence).

This clonotype was counted ten times or more. V is TRBV6-5 and J is TRBJ1-1, with no clear D. V shed 2 bases and J shed 1 base, with 8 bases lying between them. The length of the CDR3 is 14 residues. The germline gives CDR1 MNHEY, CDR2 SVGAGI. This CDR3 reads CASSYPGGNTEAFF. CDR3 nucleotide sequence: TGTGCCAGCAGTTACCCGGGAGGGAACACTGAAGCTTTCTTT.

This clonotype occurred many times. V is TRBV20-1 and J is TRBJ1-5, with D perhaps matching TRBD1 (5 bases). V shed 0 bases and J shed 1 base, with 16 bases lying between them. This CDR3 is built from 17 residues. Germline V CDR1 and CDR2: DFQATT, SNEGSKA (reference sequence). The CDR3: CSAREVWGSHSNQPQHF. In DNA form, the CDR3 reads TGCAGTGCTAGAGAGGTATGGGGGTCTCACAGCAATCAGCCCCAGCATTTT.

This clonotype showed up just a few times. The rearrangement links TRBV25-1 to TRBJ2-7; possibly TRBD1 for D (5 bases). This CDR3 contains 16 residues. CDR1 and CDR2 from the germline V gene are MGHDK and SYGVNS. V was shortened by 6 bases and J by 1 base, with 19 bases between the two germline ends. In DNA, the CDR3 is TGTGCCAGCAGCCCCTCCAACAGGTTCTATTCCTACGAGCAGTACTTC. This translates into CASSPSNRFYSYEQYF.

Details on this clonotype: The CDR3 does not end in the conserved phenylalanine or tryptophan, so this is likely a read error. V usage is TRBV5-1 and J usage is TRBJ2-1, with TRBD1 as a possible D gene (6 bases). The CDR3 totals 15 residues. Germline V gene sequence: CDR1 SGHRS, CDR2 YFSETQ. The CDR3 is CASSLGDNTYNEQFS. CDR3 in DNA: TGCGCCAGCAGCTTGGGGGACAATACCTACAACGAGCAGTTCTCC.

The chain carries TRBV11-2 and TRBJ2-1, with 8 nucleotides matching TRBD2. Unmatched junction bases numbered 12, after V lost 7 bases and J lost 7 bases. Germline V gene lookup returns CDR1 SGHAT and CDR2 FQNNGV. This CDR3 is built from 15 residues. CDR3 sequence reads: CASTYRTGGPNEQFF. The CDR3 DNA follows: TGTGCCAGCACCTACCGGACGGGAGGGCCAAATGAGCAGTTCTTC.

At least ten counts were recorded for this clonotype. The chain carries TRBV19 and TRBJ1-5, with no clear D. V gave up 3 bases and J gave up 1 base, with 10 bases separating them. There are 15 residues in the CDR3. Germline V gene data show CDR1 as LNHDA and CDR2 as SQIVND (reference sequence). The CDR3 coding sequence is TGTGCCAGTAGTATGACGAGCCGGAGCAATCAGCCCCAGCATTTT. This codes for CASSMTSRSNQPQHF.

This clonotype was found once. The rearrangement joins TRBV6-5 to TRBJ1-4; possibly TRBD1 for D (5 bases). The ends were cut back, 6 bases at V and 8 bases at J, with 16 bases in the middle. CDR1 and CDR2 (germline): MNHEY, SVGAGI. The CDR3 is 14 residues long. The CDR3 region is CASRDSGAGEKLFF. DNA for the CDR3: TGTGCCAGCAGGGACTCCGGGGCCGGAGAAAAACTGTTTTTT.

The chain is built from TRBV29-1 and TRBJ1-1; TRBD1 matches at 7 bases. J gave up 10 bases and V 8 bases, and 13 bases lay outside the gene matches. Per germline, CDR1 SQVTM and CDR2 ANQGSEA. This CDR3 is 12 amino acids long. The DNA of the CDR3 is TGCAGCTCCGACAGGGATCAGGCTGGAGCTTTCTTT. Protein sequence: CSSDRDQAGAFF.

This sequence joins TRBV9 and TRBJ2-7, with D unclear. The CDR3 has 11 residues. The germline gives CDR1 SGDLS, CDR2 YYNGEE. Trimming shortened V by 3 bases and J by 3 bases, and 4 bases separated the two germline ends. The CDR3 sequence is CASSAIYEQYF. The DNA of the CDR3 is TGTGCCAGCAGCGCCATCTACGAGCAGTACTTC.

The chain carries TRBV20-1 and TRBJ1-2, with 8 bases fitting TRBD1. The length of the CDR3 is 14 residues. V shed 6 bases, J shed 7 bases, and the junction held 13 bases outside the gene matches. Looked up from germline, CDR1 is DFQATT and CDR2 is SNEGSKA (reference sequence). The CDR3 is CSAGNRQGFLGYTF. In DNA form, the CDR3 reads TGCAGTGCGGGGAACAGACAGGGGTTTCTTGGCTACACCTTC.

There are many counts of this clonotype. CDR3 residues: CSVLRTGANVLTF. The CDR3 nucleotides are TGCAGCGTTTTAAGGACTGGGGCCAACGTCCTGACTTTC. This chain uses TRBV29-1 with TRBJ2-6, with D unresolved. Trimming cost V 5 bases and J 2 bases, with 7 bases left between them. The CDR3 is made up of 13 amino acids. In germline, CDR1 is SQVTM, CDR2 ANQGSEA.

The chain is built from TRBV10-3 and TRBJ2-7; 11 bases map to TRBD1. With 0 bases clipped from V and 1 base from J, the junction kept 8 bases outside the gene matches. CDR3 size: 18 residues. From germline, CDR1 is ENHRY and CDR2 SYGVKD. Here the CDR3 reads CAISESGAGTGGSYEQYF. The CDR3 DNA sequence: TGTGCCATCAGTGAGTCGGGGGCCGGGACAGGGGGATCCTACGAGCAGTACTTC.